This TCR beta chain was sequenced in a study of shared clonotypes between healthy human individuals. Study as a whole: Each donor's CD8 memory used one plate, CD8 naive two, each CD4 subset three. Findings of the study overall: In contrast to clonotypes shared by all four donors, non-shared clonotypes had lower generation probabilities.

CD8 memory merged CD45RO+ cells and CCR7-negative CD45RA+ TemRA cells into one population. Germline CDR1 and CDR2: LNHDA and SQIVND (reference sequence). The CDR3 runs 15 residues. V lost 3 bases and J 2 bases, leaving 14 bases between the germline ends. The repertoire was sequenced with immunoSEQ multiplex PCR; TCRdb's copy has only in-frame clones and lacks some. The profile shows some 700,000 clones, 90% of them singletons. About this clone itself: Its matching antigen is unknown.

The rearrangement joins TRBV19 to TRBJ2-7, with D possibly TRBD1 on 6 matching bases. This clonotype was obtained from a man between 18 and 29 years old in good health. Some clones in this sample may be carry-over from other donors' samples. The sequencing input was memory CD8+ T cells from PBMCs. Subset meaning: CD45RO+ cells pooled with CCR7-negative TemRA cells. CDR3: CASSIGWGPTYEQYF. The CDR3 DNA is TGTGCCAGTAGTATTGGGTGGGGGCCAACCTACGAGCAGTACTTC.